This T cell receptor (beta chain) was sequenced for a study of blood T cell repertoires in COVID-19. As for the study in general: Spain, Italy and the United States supplied samples that represented acute and convalescent COVID-19.

Original methodology: For nucleated cells, counts were estimated from reference gene primer amplification. Measured with immunoSEQ multiplex PCR; TCRdb has only the in-frame clones, and not every one. V, J and clone size are taken as reported in that table, and D and trimming were inferred from the DNA itself. The sample lists 200,000 to 250,000 clones, about 89% occurring once. Germline CDR1 is DFQATT and CDR2 is SNEGSKA (reference sequence). V was clipped by 3 bases and J by 4 bases, with 12 bases between them. The CDR3 runs to 13 residues. Participants came from around 25 US areas, aged roughly 18 to 95 years.

This receptor was obtained from a woman in her 30s who had recovered from COVID-19. Sequenced: PBMCs or T cells enriched from blood (not recorded which). V gene TRBV20-1 combines with J gene TRBJ1-2; D remains unclear. The CDR3 loop is CSASAVIGYGYTF. Written as DNA, the CDR3 is TGCAGTGCTAGTGCGGTGATTGGCTATGGCTACACCTTC.